This entry describes one T cell receptor beta chain. The CDR3 is 18 residues long. Germline-derived CDR1 and CDR2 are MDHEN and SYDVKM. V trimming: 1 base; J trimming: 7 bases; junction bases outside the gene matches: 11. This entry belongs to a study of blood T cell repertoires in COVID-19. Background on the study: Acute-phase and convalescent COVID-19 samples originated in the United States, Italy and Spain.

Profiling relied on immunoSEQ multiplex PCR, and the TCRdb table lists in-frame clones only, not all of them. The sample has some 170,000 clones, around 83% seen once. The chain carries TRBV28 and TRBJ2-2; 11 bases agree with TRBD2. Sequences were obtained from peripheral blood. This receptor was identified in a woman aged 60-75 years with acute or convalescent COVID-19. The CDR3 DNA reads as TGTGCCAGCAGTTTATTCTCTCCCGTGACTAGCGGGATCGGGGAGCTGTTTTTT. It encodes CASSLFSPVTSGIGELFF.